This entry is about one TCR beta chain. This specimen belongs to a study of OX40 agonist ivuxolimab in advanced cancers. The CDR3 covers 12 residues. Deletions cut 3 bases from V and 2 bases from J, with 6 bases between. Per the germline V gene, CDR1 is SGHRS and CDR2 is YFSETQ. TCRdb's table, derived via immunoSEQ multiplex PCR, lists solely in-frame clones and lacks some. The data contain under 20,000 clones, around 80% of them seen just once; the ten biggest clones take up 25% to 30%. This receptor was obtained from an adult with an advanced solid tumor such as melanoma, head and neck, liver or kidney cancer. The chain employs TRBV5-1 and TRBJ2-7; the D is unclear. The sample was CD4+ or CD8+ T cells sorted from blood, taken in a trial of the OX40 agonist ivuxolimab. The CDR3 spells CASSSGAYEQYF. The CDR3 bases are TGCGCCAGCAGCTCTGGGGCCTACGAGCAGTACTTC.